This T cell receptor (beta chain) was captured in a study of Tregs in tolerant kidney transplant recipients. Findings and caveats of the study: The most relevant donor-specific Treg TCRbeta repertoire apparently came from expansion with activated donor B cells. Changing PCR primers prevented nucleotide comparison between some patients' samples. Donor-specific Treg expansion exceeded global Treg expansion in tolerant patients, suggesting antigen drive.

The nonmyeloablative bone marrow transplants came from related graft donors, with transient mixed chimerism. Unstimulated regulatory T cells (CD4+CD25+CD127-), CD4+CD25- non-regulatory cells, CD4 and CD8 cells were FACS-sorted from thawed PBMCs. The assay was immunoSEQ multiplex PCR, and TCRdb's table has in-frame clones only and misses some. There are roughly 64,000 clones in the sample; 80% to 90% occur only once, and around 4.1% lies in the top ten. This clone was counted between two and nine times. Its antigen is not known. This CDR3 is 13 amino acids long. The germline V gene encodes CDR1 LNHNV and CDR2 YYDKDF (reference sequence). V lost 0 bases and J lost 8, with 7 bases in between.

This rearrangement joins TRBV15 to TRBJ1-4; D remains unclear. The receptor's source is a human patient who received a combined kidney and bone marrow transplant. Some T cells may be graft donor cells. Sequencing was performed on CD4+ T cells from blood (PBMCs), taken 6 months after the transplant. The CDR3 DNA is TGTGCCACCAGCAGAGATCCCCTAGAAAAACTGTTTTTT. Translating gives CATSRDPLEKLFF.